The clone carrying this TCR beta chain came up a few times. The antigen remains undetermined. Quantitative 5'-RACE with molecular barcodes generated TCR beta libraries. TCRdb fed the 5' RACE reads into MiXCR, producing one record per CDR3 protein. Here the sample spans under 250,000 distinct CDR3 sequences, around a tenth being singletons. These data belong to a study of CD8 T cells in ankylosing spondylitis. General study results and limits: A motif of 8 or 9 highly homologous TCR beta variants was seen as apparently characteristic of ankylosing spondylitis blood. As reported, disease-linked clones showed significant enrichment in matched ankylosing spondylitis synovial fluid. Before this, some motif variants had been reported in reactive arthritis synovial fluid and blood.

V shed 2 bases, J shed 2 bases, and the junction held 5 bases outside the gene matches. The CDR3 spans 15 residues. From germline, CDR1 is SGHDT and CDR2 YYEEEE. Sequencing was carried out using blood, either unsorted or a sorted T cell fraction (not recorded which). The gene calls are TRBV5-6 and TRBJ2-7, with 9 positions matching TRBD1. The receptor's source is a male donor with ankylosing spondylitis or in good health (not recorded which). This CDR3 reads CASSFPGQGPYEQYF. DNA for the CDR3: TGTGCCAGCAGCTTTCCGGGACAGGGACCCTACGAGCAGTACTTC. Looking up the rest from reference TRBV5-6 and TRBJ2-7 gives the full variable domain: DAGVTQSPTHLIKTRGQQVTLRCSPKSGHDTVSWYQQALGQGPQFIFQYYEEEERQRGNFPDRFSGHQFPNYSSELNVNALLLGDSALYLCASSFPGQGPYEQYFGPGTRLTVT.